This entry is about one T cell receptor beta chain. V gave up 1 base and J gave up 5 bases, with 11 bases separating them. This CDR3 is built from 14 residues. Germline lookup yields CDR1 SGHTA and CDR2 FQGNSA. As the sequencing template, cDNA was produced by extracting RNA and reverse transcribing it. The repertoire was sequenced with immunoSEQ multiplex PCR; TCRdb's copy has only in-frame clones and lacks some. The sample records around 97,000 clones, 45% to 60% being singletons. The record originates from a study of CD8+ T cells in alopecia areata. The rearrangement uses TRBV7-2 and TRBJ1-2; tentatively, D is TRBD1 (5 bases). This TCR derives from a human donor in good health. Input material: CD4+ T cells sorted from blood. CDR3 nucleotide sequence: TGTGCCAGCAGCTTAGATACAGGAAATTATGGCTACACCTTC. Amino acid sequence: CASSLDTGNYGYTF.